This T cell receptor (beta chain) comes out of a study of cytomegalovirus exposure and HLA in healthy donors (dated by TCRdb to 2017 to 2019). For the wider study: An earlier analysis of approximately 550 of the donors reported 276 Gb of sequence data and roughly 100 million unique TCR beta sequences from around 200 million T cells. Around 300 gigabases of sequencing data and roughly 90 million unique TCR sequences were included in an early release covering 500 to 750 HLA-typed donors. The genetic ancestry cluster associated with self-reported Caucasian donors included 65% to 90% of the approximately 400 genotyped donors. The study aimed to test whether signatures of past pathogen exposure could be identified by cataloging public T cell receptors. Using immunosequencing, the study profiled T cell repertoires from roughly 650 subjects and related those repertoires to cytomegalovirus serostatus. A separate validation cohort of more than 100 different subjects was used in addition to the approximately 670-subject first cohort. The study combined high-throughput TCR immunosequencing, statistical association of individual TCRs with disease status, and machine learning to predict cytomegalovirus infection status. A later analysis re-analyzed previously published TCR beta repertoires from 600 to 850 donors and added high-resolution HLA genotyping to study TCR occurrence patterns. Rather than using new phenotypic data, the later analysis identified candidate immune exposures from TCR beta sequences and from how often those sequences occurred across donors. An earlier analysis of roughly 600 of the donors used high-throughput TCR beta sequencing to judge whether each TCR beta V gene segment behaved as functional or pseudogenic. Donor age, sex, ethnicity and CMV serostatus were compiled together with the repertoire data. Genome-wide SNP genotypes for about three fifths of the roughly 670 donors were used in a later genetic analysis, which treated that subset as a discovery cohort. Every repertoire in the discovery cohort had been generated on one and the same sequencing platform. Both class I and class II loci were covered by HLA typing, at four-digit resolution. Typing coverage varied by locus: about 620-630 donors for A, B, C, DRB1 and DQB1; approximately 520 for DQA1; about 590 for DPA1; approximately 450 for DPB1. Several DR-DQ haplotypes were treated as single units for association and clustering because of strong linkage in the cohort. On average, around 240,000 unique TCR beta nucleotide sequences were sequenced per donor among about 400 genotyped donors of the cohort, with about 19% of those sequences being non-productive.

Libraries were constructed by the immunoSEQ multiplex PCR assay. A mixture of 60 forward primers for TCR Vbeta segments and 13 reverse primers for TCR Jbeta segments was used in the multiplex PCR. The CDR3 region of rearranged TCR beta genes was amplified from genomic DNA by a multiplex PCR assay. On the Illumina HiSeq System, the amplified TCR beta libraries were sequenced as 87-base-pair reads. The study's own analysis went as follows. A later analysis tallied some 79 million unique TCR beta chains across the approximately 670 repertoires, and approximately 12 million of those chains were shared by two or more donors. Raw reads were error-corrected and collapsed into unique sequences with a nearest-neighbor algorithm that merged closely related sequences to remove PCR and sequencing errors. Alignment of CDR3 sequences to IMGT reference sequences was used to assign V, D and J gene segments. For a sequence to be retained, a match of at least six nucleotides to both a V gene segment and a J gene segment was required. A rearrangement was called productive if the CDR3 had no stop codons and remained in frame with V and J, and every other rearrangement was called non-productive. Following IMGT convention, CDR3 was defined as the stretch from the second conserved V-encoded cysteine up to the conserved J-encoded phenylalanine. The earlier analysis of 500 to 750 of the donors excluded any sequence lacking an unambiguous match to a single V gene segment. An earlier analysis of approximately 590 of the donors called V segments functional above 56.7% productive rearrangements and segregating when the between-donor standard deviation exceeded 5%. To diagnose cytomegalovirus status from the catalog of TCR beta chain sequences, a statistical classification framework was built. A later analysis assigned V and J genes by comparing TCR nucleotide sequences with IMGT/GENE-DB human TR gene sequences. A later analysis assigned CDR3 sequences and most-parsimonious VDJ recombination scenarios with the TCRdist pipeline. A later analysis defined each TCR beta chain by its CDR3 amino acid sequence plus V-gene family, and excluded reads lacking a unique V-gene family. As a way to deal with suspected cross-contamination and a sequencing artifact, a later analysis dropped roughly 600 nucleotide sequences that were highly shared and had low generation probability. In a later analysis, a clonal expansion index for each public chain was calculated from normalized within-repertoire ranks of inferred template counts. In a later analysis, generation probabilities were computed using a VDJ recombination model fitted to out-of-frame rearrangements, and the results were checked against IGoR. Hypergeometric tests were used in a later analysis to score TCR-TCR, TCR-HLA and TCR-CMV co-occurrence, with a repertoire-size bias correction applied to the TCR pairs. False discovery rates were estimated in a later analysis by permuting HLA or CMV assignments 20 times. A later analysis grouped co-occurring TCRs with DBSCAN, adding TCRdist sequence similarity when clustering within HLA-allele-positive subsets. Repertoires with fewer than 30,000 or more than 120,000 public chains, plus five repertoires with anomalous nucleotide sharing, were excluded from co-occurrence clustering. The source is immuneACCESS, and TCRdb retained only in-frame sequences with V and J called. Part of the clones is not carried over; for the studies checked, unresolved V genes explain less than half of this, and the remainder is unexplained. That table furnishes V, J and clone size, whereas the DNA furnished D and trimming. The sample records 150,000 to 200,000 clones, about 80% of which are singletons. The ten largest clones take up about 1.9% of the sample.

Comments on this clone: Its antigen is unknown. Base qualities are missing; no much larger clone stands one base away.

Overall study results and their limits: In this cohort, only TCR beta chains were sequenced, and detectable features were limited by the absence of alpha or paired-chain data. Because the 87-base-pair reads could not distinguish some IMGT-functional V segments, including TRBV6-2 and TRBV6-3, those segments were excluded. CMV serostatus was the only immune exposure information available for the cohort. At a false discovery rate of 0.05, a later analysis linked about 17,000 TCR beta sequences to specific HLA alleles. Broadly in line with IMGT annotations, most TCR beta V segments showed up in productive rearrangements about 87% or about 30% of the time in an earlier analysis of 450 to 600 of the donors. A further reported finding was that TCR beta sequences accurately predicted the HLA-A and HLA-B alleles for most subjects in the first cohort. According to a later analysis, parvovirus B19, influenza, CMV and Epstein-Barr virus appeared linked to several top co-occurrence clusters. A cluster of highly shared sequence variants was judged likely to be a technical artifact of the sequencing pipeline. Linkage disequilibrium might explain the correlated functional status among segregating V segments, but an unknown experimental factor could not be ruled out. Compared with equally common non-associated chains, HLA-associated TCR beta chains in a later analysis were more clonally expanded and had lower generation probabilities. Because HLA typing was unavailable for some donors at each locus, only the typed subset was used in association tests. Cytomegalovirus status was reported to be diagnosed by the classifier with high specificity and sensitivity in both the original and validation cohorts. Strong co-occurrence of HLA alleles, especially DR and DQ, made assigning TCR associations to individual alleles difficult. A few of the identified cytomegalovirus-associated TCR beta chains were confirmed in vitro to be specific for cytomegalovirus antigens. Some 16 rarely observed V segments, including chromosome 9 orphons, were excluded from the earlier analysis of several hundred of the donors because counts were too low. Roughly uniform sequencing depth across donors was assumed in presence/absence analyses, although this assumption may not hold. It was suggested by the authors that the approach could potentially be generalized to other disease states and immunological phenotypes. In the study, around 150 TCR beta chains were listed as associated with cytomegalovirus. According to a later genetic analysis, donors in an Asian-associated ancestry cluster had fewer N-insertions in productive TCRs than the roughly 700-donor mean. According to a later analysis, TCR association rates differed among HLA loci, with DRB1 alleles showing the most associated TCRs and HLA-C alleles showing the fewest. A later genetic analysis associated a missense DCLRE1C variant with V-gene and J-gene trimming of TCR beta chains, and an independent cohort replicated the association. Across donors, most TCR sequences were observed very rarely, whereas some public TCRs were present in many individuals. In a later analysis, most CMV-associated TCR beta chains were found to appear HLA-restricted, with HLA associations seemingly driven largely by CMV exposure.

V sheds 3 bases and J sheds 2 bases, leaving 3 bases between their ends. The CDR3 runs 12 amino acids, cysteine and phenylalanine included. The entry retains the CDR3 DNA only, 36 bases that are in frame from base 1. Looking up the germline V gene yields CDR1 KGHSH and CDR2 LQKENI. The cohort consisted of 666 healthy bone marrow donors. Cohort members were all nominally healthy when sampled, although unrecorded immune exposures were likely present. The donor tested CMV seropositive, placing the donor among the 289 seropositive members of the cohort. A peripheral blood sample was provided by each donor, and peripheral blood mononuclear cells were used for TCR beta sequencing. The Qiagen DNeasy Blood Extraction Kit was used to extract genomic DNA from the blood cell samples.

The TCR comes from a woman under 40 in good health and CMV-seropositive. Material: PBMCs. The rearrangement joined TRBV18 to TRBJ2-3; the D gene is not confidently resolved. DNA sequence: TGTGCCAGCTCACCGTACACAGATACGCAGTATTTT. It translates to CASSPYTDTQYF.